The present TCR beta chain was sequenced within a study of T cells in tumors after PD-1 blockade. Study-wide background: Patients received pembrolizumab 200 mg every 3 weeks or cemiplimab 350 mg every 2 weeks. During anti-PD-1 treatment, some patients continued daily vismodegib 150 mg. Findings and caveats of the study: Most post-therapy expanded exhausted CD8+ clones were new, undetected before treatment.

The CDR3 runs to 15 residues. The germline gives CDR1 LGHNA, CDR2 YNFKEQ. Deletions cut 0 bases from V and 5 bases from J, with 11 bases between. This clone was picked up a small number of times. Its specificity is unknown. The protocol was immunoSEQ multiplex PCR, while the TCRdb copy is restricted to in-frame clones and leaves out a portion. The sample has 11,000 or so clones, approximately 63% seen once. The chain carries TRBV4-2 and TRBJ2-4; D is uncertain. The sample in question was tumor tissue, obtained before anti-PD-1 treatment. The TCR comes from a human donor with basal cell carcinoma. CDR3 sequence (DNA): TGTGCCAGCAGCCAAGATATCGGCGACCAAAACATTCAGTACTTC. As protein: CASSQDIGDQNIQYF.